Listed here are 2 T cell receptor beta chains from one sample, sequenced in a study of type 1 and type 2 diabetes patients. The PCR template was genomic DNA. The TCR beta CDR3 region was amplified using 30 forward and 13 reverse primers. TCRdb re-called the multiplex PCR reads through MiXCR, storing one row per CDR3 protein. Of some 250,000 distinct CDR3 sequences detected, around 47% appear once; the ten largest clones hold roughly an eighth. Source material: peripheral blood mononuclear cells (PBMCs). Receptors were obtained from a man aged 18 to 30 with type 2 diabetes.

This clonotype was seen more than once but under ten times. The CDR3 DNA is TGTGCCAGCAGCTCGCAACAGGGGACGGGTGAAAAACTGTTTTTT. Protein: CASSSQQGTGEKLFF. V gene TRBV7-2 combines with J gene TRBJ1-4, with 7 bases lining up with TRBD1. V lost 4 bases, J lost 7 bases, and 9 bases stayed unmatched. The length of the CDR3 is 15 residues. The V gene's germline CDR1 is SGHTA and CDR2 FQGNSA.

This clonotype was detected only a few times. The V and J genes are TRBV2 and TRBJ2-1, with D maybe TRBD1 (6 bases). Germline CDR1 SNHLY, CDR2 FYNNEI. The length of the CDR3 is 14 residues. The V end was cut by 7 bases, the J end by 4 bases, with 14 bases between. CDR3 sequence reads: CASTKDSLYNEQFF. The CDR3 DNA sequence: TGTGCCAGCACCAAGGACAGTTTATACAATGAGCAGTTCTTC.